This is a list of T cell receptor beta chains from one sample in a study of T-cell reconstitution after alpha-beta-depleted transplantation in children. TCRdb passed the PCR reads through MiXCR, listing each CDR3 protein once. The repertoire consists of nearly 550,000 distinct CDR3 sequences, with about 18% occurring once and the leading ten covering 3% to 3.5%. Material: PBMCs from the stem cell graft donor, obtained from the stem cell graft. The origin of the receptors is a human donor who donated a stem cell graft to a child with acute lymphoblastic leukemia. Each CDR3 is given with its conserved first and last residue. D genes are given only for firm matches. Size values are once, few and many counts, or a class for expanded clones, and some rows have none.

v_call,d_call,j_call,clone_size,cdr3_aa,cdr3_nt
TRBV12-3/TRBV12-4,NA,TRBJ1-2,few,CASSLIWGEGGLNGYTF,TGTGCCAGCAGTTTGATTTGGGGAGAAGGGGGTCTCAATGGCTACACCTTC
TRBV6-2/TRBV6-3,NA,TRBJ2-1,few,CASSRIGGRRSHEQFF,TGTGCCAGCAGCCGCATAGGGGGAAGGCGCTCCCATGAGCAGTTCTTC
TRBV12-3/TRBV12-4,NA,TRBJ2-2,NA,CASSFIGALGELFF,TGTGCCAGCAGTTTTATAGGGGCCTTAGGGGAGCTGTTTTTT
TRBV6-2/TRBV6-3,NA,TRBJ2-1,NA,CASSYLELGYEQFF,TGTGCCAGCAGTTATTTGGAATTGGGCTATGAGCAGTTCTTC
TRBV20-1,NA,TRBJ2-2,NA,CSAGQISGELFF,TGCAGTGCGGGTCAGATTAGCGGGGAGCTGTTTTTT
TRBV7-9,NA,TRBJ2-7,NA,CASSLLTRGPPYEQYF,TGTGCCAGCAGCTTATTGACACGGGGCCCACCCTACGAGCAGTACTTC
TRBV10-2,NA,TRBJ2-5,few,CASSGPYSTPQETQYF,TGCGCCAGCAGTGGGCCCTACTCAACCCCGCAAGAGACCCAGTACTTC
TRBV9,TRBD1,TRBJ2-1,NA,CASTEGAGYEQFF,TGTGCCAGCACAGAGGGGGCAGGCTATGAGCAGTTCTTC
TRBV7-3,TRBD1,TRBJ2-1,NA,CASSPSGQKANNEQFF,TGTGCCAGCAGCCCCTCGGGACAGAAAGCGAACAATGAGCAGTTCTTC
TRBV12-3/TRBV12-4,NA,TRBJ1-1,few,CASSPSGVDEAFF,TGTGCCAGCAGCCCCAGCGGGGTTGATGAAGCTTTCTTT
TRBV5-1,NA,TRBJ2-5,NA,CASSPLPGDGETQYF,TGCGCCAGCAGCCCCTTACCAGGGGATGGAGAGACCCAGTACTTC
TRBV2,NA,TRBJ2-1,many,CASSAGNEQFF,TGTGCCAGCAGCGCCGGCAATGAGCAGTTCTTC
TRBV7-9,TRBD2,TRBJ2-7,few,CASSSWTSNDEQYF,TGTGCCAGCAGCTCCTGGACTAGCAACGACGAGCAGTACTTC
TRBV20-1,NA,TRBJ1-1,few,CSARDLNSGVAEAFF,TGCAGTGCTAGAGATTTGAACTCTGGGGTGGCTGAAGCTTTCTTT
TRBV27,NA,TRBJ2-1,NA,CASSCQLVWRFNLINQNNEQFF,TGTGCCAGCAGTTGCCAACTAGTTTGGCGATTTAATCTAATTAACCAAAACAATGAGCAGTTCTTC
TRBV20-1,TRBD2,TRBJ2-2,few,CSARAKREPARELFF,TGCAGTGCTAGAGCAAAGCGGGAGCCCGCCCGGGAGCTGTTTTTT
TRBV12-3/TRBV12-4,TRBD2,TRBJ2-3,few,CASSFPAGKTDTQYF,TGTGCCAGCAGTTTCCCAGCGGGAAAAACAGATACGCAGTATTTT
TRBV12-3/TRBV12-4,NA,TRBJ1-1,many,CASSFVPQNTEAFF,TGTGCCAGCAGTTTCGTTCCCCAGAACACTGAAGCTTTCTTT
TRBV25-1,NA,TRBJ1-2,few,CASSGIGRLNGYTF,TGTGCCAGCAGTGGAATCGGGCGCCTCAATGGCTACACCTTC
TRBV18,NA,TRBJ1-1,NA,CASSPNPGRRTLNTEAFF,TGTGCCAGCTCACCAAACCCGGGACGGAGGACCTTGAACACTGAAGCTTTCTTT
TRBV7-3,NA,TRBJ1-1,few,CASSFSDGTEAFF,TGTGCCAGCAGTTTTTCAGACGGAACTGAAGCTTTCTTT
TRBV4-2,NA,TRBJ2-7,NA,CASSPTGSTYEQYF,TGTGCCAGCAGCCCAACCGGGAGTACTTACGAGCAGTACTTC
TRBV7-9,NA,TRBJ2-1,few,CASSTNSDRDEQFF,TGTGCCAGCAGCACCAACTCGGACCGGGATGAGCAGTTCTTC
TRBV12-3/TRBV12-4,NA,TRBJ2-5,NA,CASSFRARPEEFQYF,TGTGCCAGCAGTTTTAGGGCGAGGCCCGAGGAGTTCCAGTACTTC
TRBV5-1,TRBD2,TRBJ2-1,few,CASSLVGASGYNEQFF,TGCGCCAGCAGCTTAGTAGGGGCTAGCGGATACAATGAGCAGTTCTTC
TRBV5-1,NA,TRBJ1-1,NA,CASSPQFRLQSNTEAFF,TGCGCCAGCAGCCCGCAGTTTCGCCTACAGAGCAACACTGAAGCTTTCTTT
TRBV12-3/TRBV12-4,NA,TRBJ2-1,NA,CASKTGRYEQFF,TGTGCCAGCAAGACCGGGCGGTATGAGCAGTTCTTC
TRBV5-4,NA,TRBJ2-7,NA,CASSNRNEQYF,TGTGCCAGCAGTAACCGGAACGAGCAGTACTTC
TRBV12-3/TRBV12-4,TRBD1,TRBJ1-1,many,CASSSPEGQLNTEAFF,TGTGCCAGCAGTTCCCCTGAGGGACAGTTGAACACTGAAGCTTTCTTT
TRBV27,NA,TRBJ1-6,few,CASSLSIRATHWAPLHF,TGTGCCAGCAGTTTATCGATCCGGGCGACCCATTGGGCACCCCTCCACTTT
TRBV29-1,TRBD1,TRBJ1-2,few,CSVDRPRDRGLGNYGYTF,TGCAGCGTTGATCGTCCCCGGGACAGGGGGCTGGGTAACTATGGCTACACCTTC
TRBV3-1,TRBD2,TRBJ2-1,NA,CACSPPSAGVPYNEQFF,TGTGCCTGCAGCCCCCCGTCGGCGGGAGTGCCTTACAATGAGCAGTTCTTC
TRBV9,NA,TRBJ2-5,few,CASSRAGTETQYF,TGTGCCAGCAGCCGGGCTGGGACTGAGACCCAGTACTTC
TRBV5-1,NA,TRBJ2-2,NA,CASSLDARTDGELFF,TGCGCCAGCAGCTTGGATGCCAGAACTGACGGGGAGCTGTTTTTT
TRBV10-3,TRBD2,TRBJ2-1,NA,CAIRDPSGGAYNEQFF,TGTGCCATCAGAGATCCTAGCGGGGGGGCCTACAATGAGCAGTTCTTC
TRBV9,NA,TRBJ2-7,many,CASSGPRASYEQYF,TGTGCCAGCAGCGGGCCCCGCGCTTCCTACGAGCAGTACTTC
TRBV7-2,TRBD2,TRBJ2-5,NA,CASSLATSGRAFQETQYF,TGTGCCAGCAGCTTAGCGACTAGCGGGAGGGCCTTCCAAGAGACCCAGTACTTC
TRBV6-1,NA,TRBJ2-7,NA,CASSESLPYYEQYF,TGTGCCAGCAGTGAATCCCTCCCTTACTACGAGCAGTACTTC
TRBV29-1,NA,TRBJ2-1,many,CSVDRVGPYNEQFF,TGCAGCGTTGACAGGGTCGGACCCTACAATGAGCAGTTCTTC
TRBV2,NA,TRBJ2-7,few,CASSVHEQYF,TGTGCCAGCAGTGTGCACGAGCAGTACTTC
TRBV9,NA,TRBJ2-7,NA,CASSVDSHEQYF,TGTGCCAGCAGCGTAGACTCCCACGAGCAGTACTTC
TRBV4-1,TRBD2,TRBJ2-5,few,CASSQGVTSGREETQYF,TGCGCCAGCAGCCAGGGGGTGACTAGCGGGAGAGAAGAGACCCAGTACTTC
TRBV7-3,NA,TRBJ2-4,few,CASSFLTVAKNIQYF,TGTGCCAGCAGCTTCCTGACAGTAGCCAAAAACATTCAGTACTTC
TRBV9,TRBD2,TRBJ2-7,NA,CASSGPSGSYEQYF,TGTGCCAGCAGCGGCCCTAGCGGGAGCTACGAGCAGTACTTC
TRBV5-1,NA,TRBJ1-2,few,CASSLILQGGRGGYTF,TGCGCCAGCAGCCTCATCTTACAGGGCGGCCGAGGCGGCTACACCTTC
TRBV5-1,NA,TRBJ2-7,NA,CASRYSRDVDEQYF,TGCGCCAGCAGATATTCCAGGGATGTCGACGAGCAGTACTTC
TRBV5-4,TRBD1,TRBJ2-5,few,CASSLVGQGARMETQYF,TGTGCCAGCAGCTTGGTGGGACAGGGGGCGCGTATGGAGACCCAGTACTTC
TRBV4-2,NA,TRBJ2-1,NA,CASSQDIPPSNEQFF,TGTGCCAGCAGCCAAGATATCCCACCATCCAATGAGCAGTTCTTC
TRBV7-9,NA,TRBJ1-1,NA,CASSLFRTGAEAFF,TGTGCCAGCAGCTTATTCCGCACTGGGGCTGAAGCTTTCTTT
TRBV3-1,TRBD1,TRBJ2-5,few,CASSQEGGLGIETQYF,TGTGCCAGCAGCCAAGAAGGGGGCTTGGGGATAGAGACCCAGTACTTC
TRBV12-3/TRBV12-4,NA,TRBJ2-7,NA,CASSPLPSQNEQYF,TGTGCCAGCAGTCCGCTTCCATCTCAGAACGAGCAGTACTTC
TRBV29-1,TRBD1,TRBJ1-1,NA,CSVDRAGAEAFF,TGCAGCGTGGACAGGGCCGGGGCTGAAGCTTTCTTT
TRBV20-1,TRBD2,TRBJ2-7,few,CSASLRLAGVLFRDEQYF,TGCAGTGCATCACTAAGACTAGCGGGAGTACTTTTCCGGGACGAGCAGTACTTC